This TCR beta chain came from a study of T cells expressing NK-cell markers. The CDR3 sequence is 15 residues long. Per germline, CDR1 DFQATT and CDR2 SNEGSKA (reference sequence). After re-calling the 5' RACE reads, TCRdb lists one entry per CDR3 protein, DNA absent. The ten most abundant clones cover 3.5% to 4.5% of a sample with about 540,000 distinct CDR3 sequences. The TCR was taken from a man aged 18-30 years in good health. The rearrangement links TRBV20-1 to TRBJ2-3; TCRdb's D call, TRBD2, is unchecked because there is no DNA. Sequenced sample: blood T cells: a sorted CD56 or NKG2C T cell subset, CD4+ or CD8+ T cells, or bulk PBMC T cells (not recorded which). CDR3 sequence reads: CSAGGGPGDTDTQYF.